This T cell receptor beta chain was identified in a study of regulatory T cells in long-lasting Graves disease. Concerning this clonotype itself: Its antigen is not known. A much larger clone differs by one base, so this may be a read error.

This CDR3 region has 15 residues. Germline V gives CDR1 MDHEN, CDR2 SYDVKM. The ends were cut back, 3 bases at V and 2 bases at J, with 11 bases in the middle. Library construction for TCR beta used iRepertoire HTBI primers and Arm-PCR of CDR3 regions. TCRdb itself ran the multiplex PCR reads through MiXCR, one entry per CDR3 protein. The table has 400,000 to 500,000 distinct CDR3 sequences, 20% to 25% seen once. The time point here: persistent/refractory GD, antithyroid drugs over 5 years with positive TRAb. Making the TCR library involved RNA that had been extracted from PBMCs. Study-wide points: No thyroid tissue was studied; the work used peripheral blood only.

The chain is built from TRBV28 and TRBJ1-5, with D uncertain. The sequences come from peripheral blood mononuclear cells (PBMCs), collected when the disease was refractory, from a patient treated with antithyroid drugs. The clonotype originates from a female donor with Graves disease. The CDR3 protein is CASSFSAVGNQPQHF. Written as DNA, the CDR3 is TGTGCCAGCAGTTTCTCTGCTGTTGGCAATCAGCCCCAGCATTTT.